This T cell receptor beta chain comes out of a study of shared clonotypes between healthy human individuals. Profiled with immunoSEQ multiplex PCR; TCRdb holds only in-frame clones, not every one. Counted here are 2,100,000 or so clones, about 94% occurring once; the ten biggest clones make up around 0.13%. The CDR3 extends over 16 amino acids. Germline V gene sequence: CDR1 SGHRS, CDR2 YFSETQ. V trimming: 2 bases; J trimming: 7 bases; junction bases outside the gene matches: 9. This receptor was obtained from a man younger than 30 in good health. The chain joins TRBV5-1 to TRBJ1-6; 7 bases match TRBD1. Sequencing input: naive CD4+ T cells sorted from blood. Described subset: CD45RA+ positively selected. CDR3 region: CASSFGPGQQNSPLHF. In nucleotides, the CDR3 is TGCGCCAGCAGCTTTGGCCCGGGACAGCAAAATTCACCCCTCCACTTT.